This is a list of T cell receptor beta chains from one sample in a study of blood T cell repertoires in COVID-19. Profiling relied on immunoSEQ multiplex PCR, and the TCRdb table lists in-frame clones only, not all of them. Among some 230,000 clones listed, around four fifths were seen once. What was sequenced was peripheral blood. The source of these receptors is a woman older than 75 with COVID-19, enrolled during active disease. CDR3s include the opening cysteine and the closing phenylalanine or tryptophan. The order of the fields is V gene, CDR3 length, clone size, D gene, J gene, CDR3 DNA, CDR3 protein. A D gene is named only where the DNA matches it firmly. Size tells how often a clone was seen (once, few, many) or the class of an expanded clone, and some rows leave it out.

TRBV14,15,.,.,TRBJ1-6,TGTGCCAGCAGCCAAGCGACATTCCTAACGTCACCCCTCCACTTT,CASSQATFLTSPLHF
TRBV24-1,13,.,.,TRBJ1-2,TGTGCCACCAGCCCTCAGGGAAACTATGGCTACACCTTC,CATSPQGNYGYTF
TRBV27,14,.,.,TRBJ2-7,TGTGCCAGCAGTTTTTTGGGCTCCCCGGGGAAGCAGTACTTC,CASSFLGSPGKQYF
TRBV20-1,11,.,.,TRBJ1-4,TGCAGCTCACAGTCTAATGAAAAACTGTTTTTT,CSSQSNEKLFF
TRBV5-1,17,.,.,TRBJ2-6,TGCGCCAGCAGCTGGGACACTATCGTCTCTGGGGCCAACGTCCTGACTTTC,CASSWDTIVSGANVLTF
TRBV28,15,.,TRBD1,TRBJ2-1,TGTGCCAGCAGTTTAAGGGACAGGGCAAACAATGAGCAGTTCTTC,CASSLRDRANNEQFF
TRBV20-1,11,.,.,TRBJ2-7,TGCAGTGCTAAGAGAGAATACGAGCAGTACTTC,CSAKREYEQYF
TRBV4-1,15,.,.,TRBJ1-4,TGCGCCAGCAGCCAACGGGGGGCTTCTAATGAAAAACTGTTTTTT,CASSQRGASNEKLFF
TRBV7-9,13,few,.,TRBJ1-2,TGTGCCAGCAGCTTATTGGAGGGGAAAGGCTACACCTTC,CASSLLEGKGYTF
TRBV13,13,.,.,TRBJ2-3,TGTGCCAGCAGCGGAGGGGCGGGGAATACGCAGTATTTT,CASSGGAGNTQYF
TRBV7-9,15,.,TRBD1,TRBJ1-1,TGTGCCAGCAGCTCACGACAGGGAATGAACACTGAAGCTTTCTTT,CASSSRQGMNTEAFF
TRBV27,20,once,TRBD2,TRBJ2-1,TGTGCCAGCAGTTACCTCCCGGGACTAGCGGGATCTACCGGAGGCAATGAGCAGTTCTTC,CASSYLPGLAGSTGGNEQFF
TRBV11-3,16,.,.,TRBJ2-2,TGTGCCAGCAGCTCGGAGGGGCGGGATGACACCGGGGAGCTGTTTTTT,CASSSEGRDDTGELFF
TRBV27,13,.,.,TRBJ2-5,TGTGCCAGCACCAGAAGGCAGGGGACGGCCCAGTACTTC,CASTRRQGTAQYF
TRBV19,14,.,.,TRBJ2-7,TGTGCCAGTAGTATAGACAGCGACTCCTACGAGCAGTACTTC,CASSIDSDSYEQYF
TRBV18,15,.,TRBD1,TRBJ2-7,TGTGCCAGCTCACCTCTACAGGGGAGCTCAGGCGAGCAGTACTTC,CASSPLQGSSGEQYF
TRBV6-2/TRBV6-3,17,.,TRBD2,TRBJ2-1,TGTGCCAGCAGTTACGAGGGGACTAGCGGGAAGGATAGGGAGCAGTTCTTC,CASSYEGTSGKDREQFF
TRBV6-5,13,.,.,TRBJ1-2,TGTGCCAGCAGACCACAGGGAGTTGGTGGCTACACCTTC,CASRPQGVGGYTF
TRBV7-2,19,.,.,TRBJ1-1,TGTGCCAGCAGCTTATTCTCTGGCCGTTTGCGGGACTGGGGCACTGAAGCTTTCTTT,CASSLFSGRLRDWGTEAFF
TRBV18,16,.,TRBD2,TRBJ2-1,TGTGCCAGCTCACCTTCCGCTAGCGGGAGTGGCAATGAGCAGTTCTTC,CASSPSASGSGNEQFF
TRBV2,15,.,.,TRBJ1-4,TGTGCCAGCAGGAGGGCGGGCGCAACTAATGAAAAACTGTTTTTT,CASRRAGATNEKLFF
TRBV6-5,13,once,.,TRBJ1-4,TGTGCCAGCAGTTACTCGTCCGATGAAAAACTGTTTTTT,CASSYSSDEKLFF
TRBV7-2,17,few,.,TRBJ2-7,TGTGCCAGCAGCTTAGGCGGGGCGTCCCTAGCCGCATACGAGCAGTACTTC,CASSLGGASLAAYEQYF
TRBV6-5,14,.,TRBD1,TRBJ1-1,TGTGCCAGCAGGACAGGGATTGGCGGTACTGAAGCTTTCTTT,CASRTGIGGTEAFF
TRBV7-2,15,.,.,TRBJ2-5,TGTGCCAGCAGCTTAGTTCGGGGAATGGGAGAGACCCAGTACTTC,CASSLVRGMGETQYF
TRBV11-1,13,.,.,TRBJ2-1,TGTGCCAGCAGCTTAGGACTTGACAATGAGCAGTTCTTC,CASSLGLDNEQFF
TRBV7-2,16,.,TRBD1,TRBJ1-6,TGTGCCAGCAGCGAGAGACAGGGGCGATATAATTCACCCCTCCACTTT,CASSERQGRYNSPLHF
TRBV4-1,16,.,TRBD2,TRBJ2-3,TGCGCCAGCAGCCGGTCTACTAGCGGGGGGGCGGATACGCAGTATTTT,CASSRSTSGGADTQYF
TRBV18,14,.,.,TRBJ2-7,TGTGCCAGCTCACCAGTGAGTGCCTCCTACGAGCAGTACTTC,CASSPVSASYEQYF
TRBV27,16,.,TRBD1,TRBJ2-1,TGTGCCAGCAGTCGCCCCCTAGGGACAGGGTCCCGGGAGCAGTTCTTC,CASSRPLGTGSREQFF
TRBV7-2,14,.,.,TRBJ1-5,TGTGCCAGCAGCTTAGGCAGGGAGGGGCAGCCCCAGCATTTT,CASSLGREGQPQHF
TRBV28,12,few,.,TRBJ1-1,TGTGCCAGCAGTCTTAGGCAGGCGTCAGCTTTCTTT,CASSLRQASAFF
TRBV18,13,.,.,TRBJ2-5,TGTGCCAGCTCATTTGGACGGGGAGAGACCCAGTACTTC,CASSFGRGETQYF
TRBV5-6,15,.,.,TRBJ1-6,TGTGCCAGCAGCCAAGACAGGCTTAATAATTCACCCCTCCACTTT,CASSQDRLNNSPLHF
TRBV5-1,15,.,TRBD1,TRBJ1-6,TGCGCCAGCAGCTCATTCGACAGGGAGAATTCACCCCTCCACTTT,CASSSFDRENSPLHF
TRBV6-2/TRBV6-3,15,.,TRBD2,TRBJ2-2,TGTGCCAGCACCCCAACCGGGGGAGGGACCGGGGAGCTGTTTTTT,CASTPTGGGTGELFF
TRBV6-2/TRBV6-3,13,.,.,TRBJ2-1,TGTGCCAGCAGTTACGAAGGGGACAATGAGCAGTTCTTC,CASSYEGDNEQFF
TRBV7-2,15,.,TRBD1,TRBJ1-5,TGTGCCAGCAGCTTAGATACAGGGGGCAATCAGCCCCAGCATTTT,CASSLDTGGNQPQHF
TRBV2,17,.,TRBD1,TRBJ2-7,TGTGCCAGTGTTCGAGCTGGGGGACAGGTGAGCTCCTACGAGCAGTACTTC,CASVRAGGQVSSYEQYF
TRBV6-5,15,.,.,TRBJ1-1,TGTGCCAGCAGTCGGGCAGACAGGAGGAACACTGAAGCTTTCTTT,CASSRADRRNTEAFF
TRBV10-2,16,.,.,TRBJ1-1,TGCGCCAGCAGTGAACCACCGCCAGGGGTGAACACTGAAGCTTTCTTT,CASSEPPPGVNTEAFF
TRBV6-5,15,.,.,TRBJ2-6,TGTGCCAGCAGTTACGTGTATACTGGGGCCAACGTCCTGACTTTC,CASSYVYTGANVLTF
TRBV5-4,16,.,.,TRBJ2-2,TGTGCCAGCAGCACTAACAGGGAGAAAAACACCGGGGAGCTGTTTTTT,CASSTNREKNTGELFF
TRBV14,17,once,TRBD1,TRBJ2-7,TGTGCCAGCAGCCTGTGTAGCCCGACAGGGGGCAGGAACGAGCAGTACTTC,CASSLCSPTGGRNEQYF
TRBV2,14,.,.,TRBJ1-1,TGTGCCAGCACTCTAACAGGTCTGAACACTGAAGCTTTCTTT,CASTLTGLNTEAFF
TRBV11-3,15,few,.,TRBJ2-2,TGTGCCAGCAGCTTTGGCAGGGGGAACACCGGGGAGCTGTTTTTT,CASSFGRGNTGELFF
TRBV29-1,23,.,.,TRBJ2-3,TGCAGCGTTGCCGGGACAGGGGGGACCCGACTAGCGGGATGGTTTGTTAGCACAGATACGCAGTATTTT,CSVAGTGGTRLAGWFVSTDTQYF
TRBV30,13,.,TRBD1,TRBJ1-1,TGTGCCTCTGCGACAGGGCCAAACACTGAAGCTTTCTTT,CASATGPNTEAFF
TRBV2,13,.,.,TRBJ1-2,TGTGCCAGCAGTGAAGAGGGGTCCTATGGCTACACCTTC,CASSEEGSYGYTF
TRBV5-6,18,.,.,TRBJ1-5,TGTGCCAGCAGCTTGACAGGGTCGGTGCACTATAGCAATCAGCCCCAGCATTTT,CASSLTGSVHYSNQPQHF
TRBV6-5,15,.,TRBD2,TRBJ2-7,TGTGCCAGCAGTTACTCGGGACTAGCTGGGAACGAGCAGTACTTC,CASSYSGLAGNEQYF
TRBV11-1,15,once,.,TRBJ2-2,TGTGCCAGCAGCATCTCCGGGACCGGGGGCGGGGAGCTGTTTTTT,CASSISGTGGGELFF
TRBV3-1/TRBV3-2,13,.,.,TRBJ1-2,TGTGCCAGCAGCCAAGCAGCTAACTATGGCTACACCTTC,CASSQAANYGYTF
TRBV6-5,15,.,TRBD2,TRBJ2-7,TGTGCCAGCAGTTACAGACTAGCGGGAGGGTACGAGCAGTACTTC,CASSYRLAGGYEQYF
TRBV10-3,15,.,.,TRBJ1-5,TGTGCCATCAGTGGGGGCGACAGTAGCAATCAGCCCCAGCATTTT,CAISGGDSSNQPQHF
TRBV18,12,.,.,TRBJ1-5,TGTGCCAGCTCGGGCAGGAATCAGCCCCAGCATTTT,CASSGRNQPQHF
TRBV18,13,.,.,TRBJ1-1,TGTGCCAGCTCACAAGGGGGGAACACTGAAGCTTTCTTT,CASSQGGNTEAFF
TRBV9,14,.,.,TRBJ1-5,TGTGCCAGCAGCGTAGGGTCAGGGGTACAGCCCCAGCATTTT,CASSVGSGVQPQHF
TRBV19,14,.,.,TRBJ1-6,TGTGCCAGTAGCAACATGAGAGGTAATTCACCCCTCCACTTT,CASSNMRGNSPLHF